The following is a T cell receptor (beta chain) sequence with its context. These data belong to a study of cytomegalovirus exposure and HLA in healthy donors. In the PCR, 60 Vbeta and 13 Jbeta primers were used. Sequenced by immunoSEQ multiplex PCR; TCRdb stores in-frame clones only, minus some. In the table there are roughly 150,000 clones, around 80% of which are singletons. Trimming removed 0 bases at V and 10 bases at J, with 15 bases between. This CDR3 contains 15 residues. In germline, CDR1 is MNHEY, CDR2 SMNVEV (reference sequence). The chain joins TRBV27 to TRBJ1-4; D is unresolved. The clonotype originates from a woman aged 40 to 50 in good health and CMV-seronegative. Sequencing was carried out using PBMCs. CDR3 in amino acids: CASSLSGSPIGKLFF. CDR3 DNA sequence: TGTGCCAGCAGTTTATCGGGCAGCCCGATCGGAAAACTGTTTTTT. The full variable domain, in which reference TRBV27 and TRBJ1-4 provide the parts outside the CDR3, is EAQVTQNPRYLITVTGKKLTVTCSQNMNHEYMSWYRQDPGLGLRQIYYSMNVEVTDKGDVPEGYKVSRKEKRNFPLILESPSPNQTSLYFCASSLSGSPIGKLFFGSGTQLSVL.